Below, one T cell receptor (beta chain) is given with its context. This table comes from immunoSEQ multiplex PCR, and its TCRdb copy is limited to in-frame clones, with some not included. The sample contains 250,000 to 300,000 clones, about nine tenths of which appear only once. This CDR3 has 15 residues. The V and J ends lost 6 bases and 3 bases, in that order; junction bases with no gene match: 8. In germline, CDR1 is MDHEN, CDR2 SYDVKM. This specimen comes from a study of blood T cell repertoires in COVID-19. Study at large: Samples taken during acute and convalescent COVID-19 were collected in the United States, Italy and Spain.

The clonotype was recovered from a woman in her thirties or forties with acute COVID-19. This chain joins TRBV28 and TRBJ1-1, with TRBD1 identical over 9 bases. The sequenced sample was PBMCs or T cells enriched from blood (not recorded which). The chain's CDR3 is CASRTGGGGDTEAFF. CDR3 DNA sequence: TGTGCCAGCAGGACAGGGGGGGGAGGAGACACTGAAGCTTTCTTT.